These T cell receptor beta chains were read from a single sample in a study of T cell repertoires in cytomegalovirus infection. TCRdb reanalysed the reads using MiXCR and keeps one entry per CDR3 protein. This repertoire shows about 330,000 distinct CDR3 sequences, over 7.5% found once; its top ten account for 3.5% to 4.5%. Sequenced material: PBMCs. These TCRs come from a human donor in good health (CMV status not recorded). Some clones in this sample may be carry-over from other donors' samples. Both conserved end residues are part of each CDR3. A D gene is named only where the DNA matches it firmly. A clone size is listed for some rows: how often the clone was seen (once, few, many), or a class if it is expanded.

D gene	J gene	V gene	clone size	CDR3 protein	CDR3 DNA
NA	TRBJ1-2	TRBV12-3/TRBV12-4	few	CASTRRSSGTYGYTF	TGTGCCAGCACTAGGAGGTCCAGTGGGACCTATGGCTACACCTTC
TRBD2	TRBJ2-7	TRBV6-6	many	CASIGTSKGRGYF	TGTGCCAGCATTGGGACTAGCAAGGGTCGGGGGTACTTC
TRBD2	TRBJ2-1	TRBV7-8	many	CASSQAARLASTYNEQFF	TGTGCCAGCAGCCAAGCAGCTCGACTAGCCTCCACCTACAATGAGCAGTTCTTC
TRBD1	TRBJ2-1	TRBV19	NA	CASSIVRDRYYNEQFF	TGTGCCAGTAGTATCGTCCGGGACAGGTACTACAATGAGCAGTTCTTC
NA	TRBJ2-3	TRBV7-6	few	CASNLGLSSADTQYF	TGTGCCAGCAACCTAGGACTATCATCAGCAGATACGCAGTATTTT
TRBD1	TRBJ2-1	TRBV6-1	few	CASRSGTAGSNEQFF	TGTGCCAGCAGATCCGGGACAGCCGGGTCCAATGAGCAGTTCTTC
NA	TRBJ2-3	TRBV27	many	CASSGDSTDTQYF	TGTGCCAGCAGTGGGGACAGCACAGATACGCAGTATTTT
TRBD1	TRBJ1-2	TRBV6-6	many	CASSYSKGQGGYGYTF	TGTGCCAGCAGTTACTCGAAAGGACAGGGGGGCTATGGCTACACCTTC
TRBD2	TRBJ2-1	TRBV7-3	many	CASSISSGSYNEQFF	TGTGCCAGCAGCATCTCTAGCGGCTCCTACAATGAGCAGTTCTTC
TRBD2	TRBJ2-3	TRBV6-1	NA	CASCRLAGDTQYF	TGTGCCAGCTGTCGACTAGCGGGAGATACGCAGTATTTT
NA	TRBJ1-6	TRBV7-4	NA	CASSLSGTYNSPLHF	TGTGCCAGCAGCTTATCGGGGACCTATAATTCACCCCTCCACTTT
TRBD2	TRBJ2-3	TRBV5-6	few	CASSLSPYRRGYTDTQYF	TGTGCCAGCAGCTTGAGCCCCTATCGGCGGGGGTACACAGATACGCAGTATTTT
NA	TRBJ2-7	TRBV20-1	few	CSAIPGTSYEQYF	TGCAGTGCTATTCCCGGGACCTCCTACGAGCAGTACTTC
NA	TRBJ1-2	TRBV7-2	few	CASSLGGTSYGYTF	TGTGCCAGCAGCTTAGGAGGTACTAGCTATGGCTACACCTTC
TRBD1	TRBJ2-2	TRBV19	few	CASSIQGQGRTGELFF	TGTGCCAGTAGTATTCAGGGACAGGGTCGAACCGGGGAGCTGTTTTTT
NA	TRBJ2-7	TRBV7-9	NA	CASSFSGRPSDEQYF	TGTGCCAGCAGCTTCTCAGGCCGTCCTTCCGACGAGCAGTACTTC
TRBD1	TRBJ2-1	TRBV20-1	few	CSARDLRAGTGGLINEQFF	TGCAGTGCTAGAGACCTCAGGGCGGGGACAGGGGGACTTATTAATGAGCAGTTCTTC
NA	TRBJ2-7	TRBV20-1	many	CSARLRTYEQYF	TGCAGTGCTAGACTACGAACCTACGAGCAGTACTTC
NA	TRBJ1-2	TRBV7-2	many	CASSTWDAHYGYTF	TGTGCCAGCAGCACCTGGGACGCCCACTATGGCTACACCTTC
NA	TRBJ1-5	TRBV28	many	CASRNQGGSIQPQHF	TGTGCCAGCAGAAACCAGGGAGGGAGTATTCAGCCCCAGCATTTT
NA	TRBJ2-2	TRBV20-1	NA	CSARDTREGTGELFF	TGCAGTGCTAGAGATACCCGGGAAGGCACCGGGGAGCTGTTTTTT
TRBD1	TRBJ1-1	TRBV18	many	CASSPFLTGGAEAFF	TGTGCCAGCTCACCTTTCTTAACAGGGGGCGCAGAAGCTTTCTTT
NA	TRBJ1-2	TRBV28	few	CASSLYVEELTF	TGTGCCAGCAGTTTATACGTTGAGGAGCTCACCTTC
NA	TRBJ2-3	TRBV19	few	CASKMGSSTDTQYF	TGTGCCAGTAAGATGGGGTCTAGCACAGATACGCAGTATTTT
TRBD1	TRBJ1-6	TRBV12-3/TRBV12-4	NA	CASSYTGTGGSPLHF	TGTGCCAGCAGTTATACCGGGACAGGGGGCTCACCCCTCCACTTT